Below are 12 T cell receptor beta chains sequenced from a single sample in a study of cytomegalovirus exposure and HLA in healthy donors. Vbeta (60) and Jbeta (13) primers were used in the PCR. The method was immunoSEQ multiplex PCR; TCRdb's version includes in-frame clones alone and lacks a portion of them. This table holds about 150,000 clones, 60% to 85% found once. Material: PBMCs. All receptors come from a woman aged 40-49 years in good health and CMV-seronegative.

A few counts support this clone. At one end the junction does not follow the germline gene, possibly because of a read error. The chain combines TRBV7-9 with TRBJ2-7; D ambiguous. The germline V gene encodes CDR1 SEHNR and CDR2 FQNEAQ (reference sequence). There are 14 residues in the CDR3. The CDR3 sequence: CASSLELDGAAVRF. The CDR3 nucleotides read TGTGCCAGCAGCTTAGAACTTGATGGAGCAGCAGTACGCTTC.

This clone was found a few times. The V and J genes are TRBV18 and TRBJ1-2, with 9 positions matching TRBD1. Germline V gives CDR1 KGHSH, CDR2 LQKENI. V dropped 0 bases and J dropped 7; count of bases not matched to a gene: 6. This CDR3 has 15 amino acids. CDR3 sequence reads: CASSPPMGQGGGYTF. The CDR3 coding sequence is TGTGCCAGCTCACCACCAATGGGACAGGGAGGTGGCTACACCTTC. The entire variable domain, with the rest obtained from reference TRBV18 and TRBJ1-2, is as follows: NAGVMQNPRHLVRRRGQEARLRCSPMKGHSHVYWYRQLPEEGLKFMVYLQKENIIDESGMPKERFSAEFPKEGPSILRIQQVVRGDSAAYFCASSPPMGQGGGYTFGSGTRLTVV.

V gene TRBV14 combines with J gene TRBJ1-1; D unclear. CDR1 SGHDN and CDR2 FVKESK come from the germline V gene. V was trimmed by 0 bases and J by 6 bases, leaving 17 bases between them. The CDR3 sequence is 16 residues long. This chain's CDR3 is CASSQESGVGNAEAFF. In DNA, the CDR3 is TGTGCCAGCAGCCAAGAGTCCGGGGTTGGTAACGCTGAAGCTTTCTTT. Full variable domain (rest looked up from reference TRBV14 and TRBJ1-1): EAGVTQFPSHSVIEKGQTVTLRCDPISGHDNLYWYRRVMGKEIKFLLHFVKESKQDESGMPNNRFLAERTGGTYSTLKVQPAELEDSGVYFCASSQESGVGNAEAFFGQGTRLTVV.

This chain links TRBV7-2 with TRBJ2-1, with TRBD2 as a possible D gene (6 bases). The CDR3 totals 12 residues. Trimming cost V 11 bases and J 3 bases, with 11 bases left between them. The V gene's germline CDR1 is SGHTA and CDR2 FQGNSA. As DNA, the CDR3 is TGTGCCTCCGGGAGATACTACAATGAGCAGTTCTTC. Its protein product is CASGRYYNEQFF. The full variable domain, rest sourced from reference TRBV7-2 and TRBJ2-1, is GAGVSQSPSNKVTEKGKDVELRCDPISGHTALYWYRQSLGQGLEFLIYFQGNSAPDKSGLPSDRFSAERTGGSVSTLTIQRTQQEDSAVYLCASGRYYNEQFFGPGTRLTVL.

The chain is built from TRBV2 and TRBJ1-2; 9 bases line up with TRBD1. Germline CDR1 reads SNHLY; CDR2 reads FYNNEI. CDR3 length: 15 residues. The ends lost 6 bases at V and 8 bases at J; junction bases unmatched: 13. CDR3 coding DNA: TGTGCCAGCAGCGAGCTGGGACAGGGTGAAGCGGGCTACACCTTC. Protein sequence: CASSELGQGEAGYTF.

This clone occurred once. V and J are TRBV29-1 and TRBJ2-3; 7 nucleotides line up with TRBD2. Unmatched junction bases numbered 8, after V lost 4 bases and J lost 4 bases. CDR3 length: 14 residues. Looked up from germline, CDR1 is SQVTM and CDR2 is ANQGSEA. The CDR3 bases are TGCAGCGTTGGGGGAGGGGCCCGGGCAGATACGCAGTATTTT. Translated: CSVGGGARADTQYF.

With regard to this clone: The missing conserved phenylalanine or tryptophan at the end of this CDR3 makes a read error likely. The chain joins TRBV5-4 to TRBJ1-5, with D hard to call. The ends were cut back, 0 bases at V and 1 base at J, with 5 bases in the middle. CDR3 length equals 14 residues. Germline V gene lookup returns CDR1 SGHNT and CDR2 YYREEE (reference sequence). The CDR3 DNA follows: TGTGCCAGCAGCTTGGCCGGGAGCAATCAGCCCCAGCATGTT. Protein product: CASSLAGSNQPQHV.

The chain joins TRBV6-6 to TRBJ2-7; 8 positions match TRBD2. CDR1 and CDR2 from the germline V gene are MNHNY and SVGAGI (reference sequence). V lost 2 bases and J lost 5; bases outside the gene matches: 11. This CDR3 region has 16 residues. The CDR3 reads CASSYRGGMDSDEQYF. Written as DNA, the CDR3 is TGTGCCAGCAGTTACCGCGGGGGGATGGATAGCGACGAGCAGTACTTC.

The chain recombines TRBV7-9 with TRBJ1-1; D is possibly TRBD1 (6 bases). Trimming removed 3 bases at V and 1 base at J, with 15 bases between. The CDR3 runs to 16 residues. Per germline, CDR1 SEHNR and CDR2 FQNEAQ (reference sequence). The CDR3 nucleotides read TGTGCCAGCAGCTTTGGACAGCGAGTGGGGAACACTGAAGCTTTCTTT. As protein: CASSFGQRVGNTEAFF. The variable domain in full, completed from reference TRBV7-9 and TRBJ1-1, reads DTGVSQNPRHKITKRGQNVTFRCDPISEHNRLYWYRQTLGQGPEFLTYFQNEAQLEKSRLLSDRFSAERPKGSFSTLEIQRTEQGDSAMYLCASSFGQRVGNTEAFFGQGTRLTVV.

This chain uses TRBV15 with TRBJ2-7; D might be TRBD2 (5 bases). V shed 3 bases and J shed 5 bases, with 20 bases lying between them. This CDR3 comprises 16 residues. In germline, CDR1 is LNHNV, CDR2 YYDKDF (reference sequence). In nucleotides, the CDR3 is TGTGCCACCAGCAGGGAAGGGATCGGGGAAAGAAACGAGCAGTACTTC. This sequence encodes CATSREGIGERNEQYF.

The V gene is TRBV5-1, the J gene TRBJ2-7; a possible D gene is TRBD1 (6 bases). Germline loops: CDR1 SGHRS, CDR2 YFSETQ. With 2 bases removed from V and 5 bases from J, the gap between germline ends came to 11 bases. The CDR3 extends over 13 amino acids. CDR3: CASSFTGFNEQYF. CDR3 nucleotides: TGCGCCAGCAGCTTTACAGGGTTTAACGAGCAGTACTTC.

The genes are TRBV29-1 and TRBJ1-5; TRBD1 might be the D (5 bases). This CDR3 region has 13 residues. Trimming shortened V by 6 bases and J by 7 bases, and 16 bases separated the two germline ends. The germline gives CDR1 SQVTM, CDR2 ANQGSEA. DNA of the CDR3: TGCAGCGTGCGACGGGGGGAAGACCAGCCCCAGCATTTT. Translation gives CSVRRGEDQPQHF.